Each of the 27 T cell receptor beta chains below was sequenced from the same sample in a study of blood T cell repertoires in COVID-19 (dated by TCRdb to about 2020). To prepare the library, the immunoSEQ multiplex PCR assay was applied. TCRdb mirrors the immuneACCESS table, restricted to in-frame sequences. Some clones are absent from its copies; in checked studies, under half trace to an unresolved V gene, and the reason for the others is unknown. For this sample there are approximately 50,000 clones; roughly 90% appear just once. Of the sample, roughly 4% is held by the ten largest clones. Sequencing input: peripheral blood. These receptor sequences come from a human donor in a cohort sampled during active COVID-19.

Turning to this clone: This specimen includes other DNA sequences encoding the same CDR3. The J gene is TRBJ2-7, the V gene TRBV7-9, with TRBD1 matching 10 bases. Germline V gives CDR1 SEHNR, CDR2 FQNEAQ (reference sequence). V gave up 1 base and J gave up 5 bases; unmatched junction bases: 2. The CDR3 totals 14 residues. As DNA, the CDR3 is TGTGCCAGCAGCTTAGGACAGGGGGCCAACGAGCAGTACTTC. This gives the protein CASSLGQGANEQYF.

The chain has TRBV24-1 and TRBJ2-7; 12 bases line up with TRBD1. CDR1 and CDR2 from the germline V gene are KGHDR and SFDVKD. Unmatched junction bases numbered 5, after V lost 4 bases and J lost 5 bases. This CDR3 comprises 15 residues. The CDR3 DNA reads TGTGCCACCAGTGAGGCTGGGACAGGGGGCGACGAGCAGTACTTC. Its translation: CATSEAGTGGDEQYF.

This clone was detected only once. The chain recombines TRBV25-1 with TRBJ1-1, with D hard to call. Trimming removed 1 base at V and 4 bases at J, with 13 bases between. The V gene's germline CDR1 is MGHDK and CDR2 SYGVNS. The CDR3 sequence is 15 residues long. This CDR3 reads CASSELRAGSTEAFF. The CDR3 region has the DNA TGTGCCAGCAGTGAATTGAGGGCTGGATCCACTGAAGCTTTCTTT.

The V call is TRBV5-4, the J call TRBJ2-7; D is perhaps TRBD1 (6 bases). CDR1 is SGHNT and CDR2 is YYREEE in the germline V gene (reference sequence). The CDR3 length is 15 residues. Trimming took 2 bases from V and 4 from J, leaving 16 bases between them. CDR3: CASSLSGALPYEQYF. The DNA of the CDR3 is TGTGCCAGCAGCTTATCAGGGGCTTTACCTTACGAGCAGTACTTC.

This chain connects TRBV12-3 or TRBV12-4 to TRBJ1-5; possibly TRBD1 for D (6 bases). CDR3 size: 13 residues. The V and J ends lost 4 bases and 7 bases respectively, with 11 bases between them. CDR3 protein: CASSSGGSQPQHF. In nucleotides, the CDR3 is TGTGCCAGCAGTTCGGGGGGCAGCCAGCCCCAGCATTTT.

The chain joins TRBV18 to TRBJ1-2, with 7 bases that match TRBD1. Germline CDR1 KGHSH, CDR2 LQKENI. The CDR3 is made up of 15 amino acids. After removal of 2 bases from V and 4 bases from J, the junction contained 7 bases not matched to a gene. DNA of the CDR3: TGTGCCAGCTCACCAGGTGACAGGGCCGTCTATGGCTACACCTTC. Its translation: CASSPGDRAVYGYTF.

The J gene is TRBJ2-7, the V gene TRBV6-2 or TRBV6-3, with D uncertain. The V and J ends lost 0 bases and 2 bases respectively, with 11 bases between them. The CDR3 contains 15 residues. Germline values: CDR1 MNHEY, CDR2 SVGEGT. The CDR3 protein is CASSYSTVAAYEQYF. In nucleotides, the CDR3 is TGTGCCAGCAGTTACTCGACGGTAGCCGCCTACGAGCAGTACTTC.

This clone has just one count. The chain has TRBV7-9 and TRBJ2-3; D may be TRBD2 (6 bases). The CDR3 sequence is 12 residues long. Per germline, CDR1 SEHNR and CDR2 FQNEAQ (reference sequence). V lost 3 bases, J lost 8 bases, and 9 bases lay in between. CDR3 in amino acids: CASSFIGSTQYF. DNA of the CDR3: TGTGCCAGCAGCTTTATCGGGAGTACGCAGTATTTT.

This clone was counted a few times. The rearrangement links TRBV29-1 to TRBJ1-1; 9 nucleotides align to TRBD1. The CDR3 is made up of 12 amino acids. CDR1 and CDR2 (germline): SQVTM, ANQGSEA. V lost 6 bases, J lost 3 bases, and 2 bases stayed unmatched. DNA of the CDR3: TGCAGCGTGGGGGACAGGGACACTGAAGCTTTCTTT. This codes for CSVGDRDTEAFF.

The rearrangement joins TRBV5-4 to TRBJ1-2; TRBD1 matches at 9 bases. Germline loops: CDR1 SGHNT, CDR2 YYREEE (reference sequence). The CDR3 totals 14 residues. V trimming: 4 bases; J trimming: 3 bases; junction bases outside the gene matches: 4. The CDR3 bases are TGTGCCAGCAGCCACCGGGACAGGGACTATGGCTACACCTTC. It encodes CASSHRDRDYGYTF.

V usage is TRBV5-8 and J usage is TRBJ2-7; 12 bases fit TRBD1. CDR1 SGHTS and CDR2 YDEGEE come from the germline V gene. The V segment lost 6 bases and the J segment 7 bases; nucleotides outside the gene matches: 11. The CDR3 runs 15 residues. For the CDR3, the DNA is TGTGCCAGCACAGCTTGGGGGACAGGGGGCAGAGAGCAGTACTTC. It is translated as CASTAWGTGGREQYF.

The chain carries TRBV11-2 and TRBJ2-1, with 14 bases matching TRBD2. With 4 bases clipped from V and 7 bases from J, the junction kept 12 bases outside the gene matches. The germline V gene encodes CDR1 SGHAT and CDR2 FQNNGV. The length of the CDR3 is 18 residues. CDR3: CASSSGLAGAGVSNEQFF. In nucleotides, the CDR3 is TGTGCCAGCAGCTCGGGACTAGCGGGAGCTGGGGTGTCTAATGAGCAGTTCTTC.

The chain couples TRBV27 to TRBJ2-7, with TRBD2 matching 12 bases. Unmatched junction bases numbered 6, after V lost 6 bases and J lost 3 bases. Germline CDR1 MNHEY, CDR2 SMNVEV (reference sequence). This CDR3 has 15 residues. This chain's CDR3 is CASRTSGRSLYEQYV. As DNA, the CDR3 is TGTGCCAGCAGAACTAGCGGGAGGTCTCTCTACGAGCAGTACGTC.

V gene TRBV9 combines with J gene TRBJ1-3; weak D call: TRBD1 (5 bases). Germline values: CDR1 SGDLS, CDR2 YYNGEE. The CDR3 extends over 15 amino acids. The germline V and J ends were trimmed by 4 bases and 4 bases, with 15 bases remaining between them. For the CDR3, the DNA is TGTGCCAGCAGCTCCCAGCCGGGGGTCGGAAACACCATATATTTT. Residues: CASSSQPGVGNTIYF.

The table lists this clone with a few counts. The CDR3 DNA follows: TGCAGCGTTGAAGCAGGGAAGCACACCGGGGAGCTGTTTTTT. The encoded protein is CSVEAGKHTGELFF. This chain joins TRBV29-1 and TRBJ2-2; perhaps TRBD1 as D (5 bases). The CDR3 is 14 amino acids. Germline CDR1 SQVTM, CDR2 ANQGSEA. V was pared by 1 base and J by 3 bases, with 9 bases between.

The chain is built from TRBV5-1 and TRBJ2-3; D unclear. The CDR3 extends over 12 amino acids. V lost 2 bases and J lost 6, with 7 bases in between. The germline V gene has CDR1 SGHRS and CDR2 YFSETQ. Written as DNA, the CDR3 is TGCGCCAGCAGCTTCGGGTGGGATACGCAGTATTTT. Translation: CASSFGWDTQYF.

The chain recombines TRBV28 with TRBJ2-7; a possible D gene is TRBD1 (5 bases). The V end was cut by 3 bases, the J end by 0 bases, with 9 bases between. The length of the CDR3 is 14 residues. Germline V lookup: CDR1 MDHEN, CDR2 SYDVKM. The CDR3 loop is CASSFSRVSYEQYF. The CDR3 region has the DNA TGTGCCAGCAGTTTTTCCAGGGTCTCCTACGAGCAGTACTTC.

This chain joins TRBV28 and TRBJ1-6, with 9 bases matching TRBD1. This CDR3 has 14 residues. V dropped 5 bases and J dropped 14; count of bases not matched to a gene: 10. Looked up from germline, CDR1 is MDHEN and CDR2 is SYDVKM. The CDR3 DNA follows: TGTGCCAGCAGTGAACAGGGGGCGAGGGTCTCCCTCCACTTT. It codes for CASSEQGARVSLHF.

The rearrangement links TRBV24-1 to TRBJ2-3; no clear D gene. The CDR3 sequence is 14 residues long. V was shortened by 4 bases and J by 2 bases, with 9 bases between the two germline ends. Germline V gene lookup returns CDR1 KGHDR and CDR2 SFDVKD. DNA for the CDR3: TGTGCCACCAGTGACCCCGAGCCCACAGATACGCAGTATTTT. The encoded protein is CATSDPEPTDTQYF.

The V call is TRBV7-9, the J call TRBJ2-2, with D possibly being TRBD1 (7 bases). The CDR3 consists of 15 residues. Germline CDR1 reads SEHNR; CDR2 reads FQNEAQ (reference sequence). Trimming cost V 5 bases and J 3 bases, with 13 bases left between them. CDR3 sequence reads: CASSPGRGDTGELFF. The CDR3 region has the DNA TGTGCCAGCAGCCCCGGCAGGGGGGACACCGGGGAGCTGTTTTTT.

This clone was observed a single time. The J gene is TRBJ2-5, the V gene TRBV6-6; D call uncertain. The CDR3 is 11 residues long. Trimming left V 6 bases short and J 3 bases short, with 5 bases between. From germline, CDR1 is MNHNY and CDR2 SVGAGI (reference sequence). DNA for the CDR3: TGTGCCAGCAGCCGTGAAGAGACCCAGTACTTC. As protein: CASSREETQYF.

The sample holds a few counts of this clone. The gene calls are TRBV24-1 and TRBJ2-1; 9 bases map to TRBD2. J was trimmed by 9 bases and V by 4 bases; bases with no gene match: 3. Germline CDR1 reads KGHDR; CDR2 reads SFDVKD. The CDR3 length is 13 residues. The CDR3 here is CATSDSGRSEQFF. CDR3 bases: TGTGCCACCAGTGACAGCGGGAGGTCTGAGCAGTTCTTC.

The chain joins TRBV24-1 to TRBJ2-3, with TRBD2 matching over 8 bases. V gave up 2 bases and J gave up 4 bases; unmatched junction bases: 4. CDR1 and CDR2 (germline): KGHDR, SFDVKD. This CDR3 contains 15 residues. Here the CDR3 DNA reads TGTGCCACCAGTGATTATGAGCGGGGGTCAGATACGCAGTATTTT. Its translation is CATSDYERGSDTQYF.

The chain has TRBV19 and TRBJ2-6; no definite D call. Trimming took off 5 bases at V and 0 bases at J, with 5 bases between the two ends. The CDR3 covers 14 residues. CDR1 is LNHDA, CDR2 SQIVND, per germline (reference sequence). The CDR3 reads CASSPRSGANVLTF. In DNA, the CDR3 is TGTGCCAGTAGTCCCCGCTCTGGGGCCAACGTCCTGACTTTC. The full variable domain, with the rest looked up from reference TRBV19 and TRBJ2-6, is DGGITQSPKYLFRKEGQNVTLSCEQNLNHDAMYWYRQDPGQGLRLIYYSQIVNDFQKGDIAEGYSVSREKKESFPLTVTSAQKNPTAFYLCASSPRSGANVLTFGAGSRLTVL.

The chain uses TRBV19 and TRBJ2-2; 8 bases agree with TRBD1. CDR1 is LNHDA, CDR2 SQIVND, per germline (reference sequence). The CDR3 contains 13 residues. V lost 9 bases to trimming and J lost 2 bases; unmatched junction nucleotides: 2. In DNA form, the CDR3 reads TGTGCCAGCAGGGGGCTAAACACCGGGGAGCTGTTTTTT. Residues: CASRGLNTGELFF.

This clone was detected a few times. V is TRBV27 and J is TRBJ1-5; D perhaps matches TRBD1 (5 bases). Germline CDR1 reads MNHEY; CDR2 reads SMNVEV (reference sequence). The CDR3 sequence is 14 residues long. Deletions cut 3 bases from V and 1 base from J, with 7 bases between. The chain's CDR3 is CASSFRQSNQPQHF. The CDR3 nucleotides read TGTGCCAGCAGTTTCCGACAGAGCAATCAGCCCCAGCATTTT.

This chain joins TRBV11-2 and TRBJ1-1, with a weak D call TRBD1 (6 bases). The CDR3 consists of 15 residues. CDR1 is SGHAT and CDR2 is FQNNGV in the germline V gene. V was shortened by 1 base and J by 0 bases, with 9 bases between the two germline ends. Here the CDR3 DNA reads TGTGCCAGCAGCTTAGCCAGGGGCCTGAACACTGAAGCTTTCTTT. Translated: CASSLARGLNTEAFF. The whole variable domain, remainder taken from reference TRBV11-2 and TRBJ1-1, is EAGVAQSPRYKIIEKRQSVAFWCNPISGHATLYWYQQILGQGPKLLIQFQNNGVVDDSQLPKDRFSAERLKGVDSTLKIQPAKLEDSAVYLCASSLARGLNTEAFFGQGTRLTVV.